Listed here is a single T cell receptor beta chain. The antigen is unknown. Germline V gene data show CDR1 as SGHTA and CDR2 as FQGNSA. Trimming removed 0 bases from V and 4 bases from J, with 15 bases in between. The CDR3 has 16 amino acids. The sample originates from a study of radiotherapy plus CTLA-4 blockade in lung cancer. Study summary: Of all patients, approximately 19% responded objectively and 30% to 35% showed disease control.

Findings and caveats of the study: Expansion in blood of tumor-derived TCR clones was seen after radiotherapy plus ipilimumab. Per reports, early blood T cell clone dynamics, plus interferon-beta, forecast response most strongly.

Profiling relied on immunoSEQ multiplex PCR, and the TCRdb table lists in-frame clones only, not all of them. The sample has roughly 50,000 clones; around 77% are singletons. The clonotype was recovered from a human donor with non-small cell lung cancer who had stable disease on radiotherapy plus ipilimumab. The chain is built from TRBV7-2 and TRBJ2-5; D is undetermined. The material was peripheral blood, obtained from a patient treated with radiotherapy plus ipilimumab. The CDR3 DNA follows: TGTGCCAGCAGCTTAGCGCATCTAGGCGGATCAGAGACCCAGTACTTC. This translates into CASSLAHLGGSETQYF.